Shown below are 28 T cell receptor beta chains from a single sample sequenced in a study of blood T cell repertoires in COVID-19. Generated by immunoSEQ multiplex PCR, the TCRdb table keeps only in-frame clones and is missing some. The data show a few hundred thousand clones, with approximately 90% seen just once and 3.6% held by the top ten. Sequencing input: peripheral blood. Receptors originate from a man between 18 and 35 years old with active or convalescent COVID-19.

V is TRBV10-2 and J is TRBJ1-5, with D tentatively TRBD1 (6 bases). In germline, CDR1 is WSHSY, CDR2 SAAADI. The CDR3 has 13 amino acids. V was pared by 10 bases and J by 5 bases, with 15 bases between. The CDR3 loop reads CATSGVSYQPQHF. The CDR3 nucleotides read TGCGCCACCTCAGGGGTGAGTTATCAGCCCCAGCATTTT.

V gene TRBV5-1 combines with J gene TRBJ2-7, with D maybe TRBD1 (5 bases). The CDR3 is 12 residues long. V dropped 3 bases and J dropped 3 bases, with 7 bases sitting between them. From germline, CDR1 is SGHRS and CDR2 YFSETQ. CDR3 protein: CASSSDSYEQYF. In nucleotides, the CDR3 is TGCGCCAGCAGCTCCGACAGCTACGAGCAGTACTTC.

The chain carries TRBV6-5 and TRBJ1-1; 10 nucleotides line up with TRBD1. Germline-derived CDR1 and CDR2 are MNHEY and SVGAGI. The CDR3 has 14 residues. V lost 6 bases, J lost 0 bases, and 1 base stayed unmatched. The CDR3, as DNA: TGTGCCAGCAGGGGACAGGGGATGAACACTGAAGCTTTCTTT. Translation: CASRGQGMNTEAFF.

The rearrangement uses TRBV18 and TRBJ1-1, with D hard to call. Germline V gives CDR1 KGHSH, CDR2 LQKENI. This CDR3 has 15 residues. Trimming stripped 4 bases from V and 4 bases from J, with 16 bases between. CDR3 nucleotides: TGTGCCAGCTCACACGAGTATCAGGATAGCACTGAAGCTTTCTTT. It translates to CASSHEYQDSTEAFF. The full variable domain, its missing parts supplied by reference TRBV18 and TRBJ1-1, is NAGVMQNPRHLVRRRGQEARLRCSPMKGHSHVYWYRQLPEEGLKFMVYLQKENIIDESGMPKERFSAEFPKEGPSILRIQQVVRGDSAAYFCASSHEYQDSTEAFFGQGTRLTVV.

This clone was counted a few times. The V gene is TRBV6-5, the J gene TRBJ1-1; TRBD1 matches 7 bases. V shed 7 bases, J shed 3 bases, and the junction held 5 bases outside the gene matches. This CDR3 region has 13 residues. Germline loops: CDR1 MNHEY, CDR2 SVGAGI. The CDR3 sequence: CASIETGDTEAFF. Here the CDR3 DNA reads TGTGCCAGCATCGAAACAGGGGACACTGAAGCTTTCTTT.

The table lists this clone with a count of one. V is TRBV19 and J is TRBJ2-1, with 7 nucleotides matching TRBD1. CDR3 size: 14 residues. After removal of 7 bases from V and 7 bases from J, the junction contained 10 bases not matched to a gene. Germline lookup yields CDR1 LNHDA and CDR2 SQIVND (reference sequence). This CDR3 is CASNWRTGGNEQFF. The DNA for the CDR3 is TGTGCCAGTAACTGGAGGACAGGCGGAAATGAGCAGTTCTTC.

The chain employs TRBV15 and TRBJ1-4, with D unresolved. The CDR3 is made up of 13 amino acids. Germline V lookup: CDR1 LNHNV, CDR2 YYDKDF (reference sequence). Between the trimmed V and J ends, which lost 3 bases and 8 bases, there was a span of 10 bases. The CDR3 region is CATSSVNSEKLFF. Written as DNA, the CDR3 is TGTGCCACCAGCAGCGTGAATAGCGAAAAACTGTTTTTT.

The chain's CDR3 is CASSPYETGTSNYGYTF. The CDR3 nucleotides read TGTGCCAGCAGCCCCTACGAGACAGGAACATCTAACTATGGCTACACCTTC. The rearrangement joins TRBV4-2 to TRBJ1-2, with D perhaps matching TRBD1 (6 bases). Germline loops: CDR1 LGHNA, CDR2 YNFKEQ. V was clipped by 4 bases and J by 0 bases, with 18 bases between them. The CDR3 is made up of 17 amino acids.

The chain combines TRBV5-5 with TRBJ1-2; TRBD1 aligns across 9 bases. J lost 11 bases, V lost 0 bases, and 8 bases had no gene match. Germline V lookup: CDR1 SGHKS, CDR2 YYEKEE (reference sequence). The CDR3 loop spans 14 amino acids. The CDR3 is CASSLEGQGGLYTF. DNA of the CDR3: TGTGCCAGCAGCTTGGAGGGACAGGGTGGTCTATACACCTTC. Variable domain in full (rest from reference TRBV5-5 and TRBJ1-2): DAGVTQSPTHLIKTRGQQVTLRCSPISGHKSVSWYQQVLGQGPQFIFQYYEKEERGRGNFPDRFSARQFPNYSSELNVNALLLGDSALYLCASSLEGQGGLYTFGSGTRLTVV.

This chain links TRBV2 with TRBJ2-3; 7 nucleotides line up with TRBD1. V lost 8 bases to trimming and J lost 5 bases; unmatched junction nucleotides: 10. The CDR3 is made up of 14 amino acids. Germline V CDR1 and CDR2: SNHLY, FYNNEI. CDR3 in DNA: TGTGCCAGCTCCGTCCGACAGGGTGAAGATACGCAGTATTTT. The encoded protein is CASSVRQGEDTQYF.

The chain uses TRBV6-5 and TRBJ1-2; tentatively, D is TRBD1 (5 bases). The germline V and J ends were trimmed by 3 bases and 5 bases, with 16 bases remaining between them. Germline V gene sequence: CDR1 MNHEY, CDR2 SVGAGI. This CDR3 contains 15 residues. The CDR3 nucleotides are TGTGCCAGCAGTTATAAGGTGGGGGGTGATTATGGCTACACCTTC. Its protein product is CASSYKVGGDYGYTF.

V and J are TRBV7-9 and TRBJ2-5, with no clear D. CDR1 and CDR2 (germline): SEHNR, FQNEAQ (reference sequence). Trimming shortened V by 3 bases and J by 5 bases, and 10 bases separated the two germline ends. The CDR3 runs 13 residues. The CDR3 DNA is TGTGCCAGCAGCTTTCTAGGAGAGGAGACCCAGTACTTC. Its translation: CASSFLGEETQYF.

The chain couples TRBV4-1 to TRBJ1-6; maybe TRBD1 (6 bases). V was shortened by 4 bases and J by 0 bases, with 19 bases between the two germline ends. The CDR3 has 19 amino acids. CDR1 and CDR2 from the germline V gene are MGHRA and YSYEKL. CDR3 bases: TGCGCCAGCAGCCGAAATCCCGGGGACACCGACTCCTATAATTCACCCCTCCACTTT. Protein sequence: CASSRNPGDTDSYNSPLHF.

This chain links TRBV5-8 with TRBJ1-3; 7 bases match TRBD1. This CDR3 contains 16 residues. J lost 2 bases, V lost 1 base, and 6 bases had no gene match. Germline CDR1 SGHTS, CDR2 YDEGEE. For the CDR3, the DNA is TGTGCCAGCAGCTTGTTGGCAGGGGGAACTGGAAACACCATATATTTT. Translating gives CASSLLAGGTGNTIYF.

V and J are TRBV10-3 and TRBJ2-5, with a possible D match to TRBD2 (5 bases). The V and J ends lost 4 bases and 5 bases respectively, with 8 bases between them. Germline V gene data show CDR1 as ENHRY and CDR2 as SYGVKD. This CDR3 contains 12 residues. In nucleotides, the CDR3 is TGTGCCATCAGTGGTCAGCGGGAGACCCAGTACTTC. Protein: CAISGQRETQYF.

J is TRBJ2-6 and V is TRBV9; D unresolved. Germline CDR1 SGDLS, CDR2 YYNGEE. The V end lost 2 bases, the J end lost 0 bases, and 12 bases lay between the germline ends. CDR3 size: 17 residues. The CDR3 DNA sequence: TGTGCCAGCAGCGTTTCACCGGAGAGCTCTGGGGCCAACGTCCTGACTTTC. This translates into CASSVSPESSGANVLTF.

This sequence joins TRBV29-1 and TRBJ2-4; 10 bases align to TRBD2. Germline CDR1 reads SQVTM; CDR2 reads ANQGSEA. V was pared by 3 bases and J by 7 bases, with 3 bases of the junction left unmatched. The length of the CDR3 is 13 residues. The CDR3 DNA follows: TGCAGCGTTGATAGCGGGGGGAGCAACATTCAGTACTTC. This translates into CSVDSGGSNIQYF.

The gene calls are TRBV14 and TRBJ1-1; D is perhaps TRBD1 (6 bases). With 5 bases removed from V and 7 bases from J, the gap between germline ends came to 14 bases. The CDR3 has 13 residues. CDR1 is SGHDN and CDR2 is FVKESK in the germline V gene. The CDR3 nucleotides are TGTGCCAGCAGCTTGAACAGGGCCCATGAAGCTTTCTTT. It is translated as CASSLNRAHEAFF.

This clone occurred a few times. The CDR3 is CASSTRLAGGMGFF. The CDR3 DNA reads TGTGCCAGCAGTACCCGACTAGCGGGAGGCATGGGGTTCTTC. The chain employs TRBV6-2 or TRBV6-3 and TRBJ2-1; TRBD2 matches 13 bases. This CDR3 spans 14 amino acids. CDR1 MNHEY and CDR2 SVGEGT come from the germline V gene. V dropped 5 bases and J dropped 15; count of bases not matched to a gene: 10.

The V gene is TRBV12-3 or TRBV12-4, the J gene TRBJ1-2, with 9 bases fitting TRBD1. The V segment lost 5 bases and the J segment 8 bases; nucleotides outside the gene matches: 3. The CDR3 length is 12 residues. The CDR3 coding sequence is TGTGCCAGCAGTGGACAGGGGCCGGGCTACACCTTC. Its protein is CASSGQGPGYTF.

The rearrangement uses TRBV6-5 and TRBJ1-2; 10 bases agree with TRBD1. The CDR3 is 13 amino acids. CDR1 is MNHEY, CDR2 SVGAGI, per germline. After removal of 6 bases from V and 8 bases from J, the junction contained 6 bases not matched to a gene. The CDR3 protein is CASSPGTGDGYTF. Here the CDR3 DNA reads TGTGCCAGCAGCCCAGGGACAGGGGACGGCTACACCTTC.

The rearrangement links TRBV6-6 to TRBJ2-3, with D possibly matching TRBD1 (6 bases). The length of the CDR3 is 13 residues. V was cut by 7 bases and J by 3 bases, with 11 bases left in between. Germline CDR1 is MNHNY and CDR2 is SVGAGI (reference sequence). CDR3 sequence: CASTGQGTDTQYF. CDR3 nucleotides: TGTGCCAGCACGGGCCAGGGGACAGATACGCAGTATTTT.

This clone was counted a few times. This chain links TRBV10-3 with TRBJ2-3; 9 positions agree with TRBD1. The germline CDR1 and CDR2 sequences are ENHRY and SYGVKD. Trimming cost V 6 bases and J 2 bases; bases outside gene matches: 3. This CDR3 contains 14 residues. The CDR3 DNA reads TGTGCCATCAGGGGACAGGGAACCACAGATACGCAGTATTTT. Its protein product is CAIRGQGTTDTQYF.

The V gene is TRBV12-3 or TRBV12-4, the J gene TRBJ2-3, with D perhaps matching TRBD2 (5 bases). The length of the CDR3 is 13 residues. Trimming left V 7 bases short and J 4 bases short, with 12 bases between. CDR3 sequence (DNA): TGTGCCAGCACCTTTCGGGGAGCAGATACGCAGTATTTT. It translates to CASTFRGADTQYF.

The chain has TRBV5-5 and TRBJ1-2; 8 bases line up with TRBD1. The germline gives CDR1 SGHKS, CDR2 YYEKEE (reference sequence). This CDR3 is built from 16 residues. Trimming cost V 1 base and J 3 bases; bases outside gene matches: 8. The CDR3 sequence: CASSLSNRGVDYGYTF. The CDR3 DNA follows: TGTGCCAGCAGCTTGTCGAACAGGGGGGTGGACTATGGCTACACCTTC.

This clone was seen once. This chain joins TRBV24-1 and TRBJ1-2; D is unclear. Germline-derived CDR1 and CDR2 are KGHDR and SFDVKD. V was cut by 2 bases and J by 5 bases, with 20 bases left in between. There are 17 residues in the CDR3. The CDR3 nucleotides are TGTGCCACCAGTGATTCGACTCACACCACACGGGTATATGGCTACACCTTC. It codes for CATSDSTHTTRVYGYTF.

This clone was seen once. The chain combines TRBV5-4 with TRBJ2-2, with a tentative D call TRBD1 (7 bases). Trimming stripped 0 bases from V and 1 base from J, with 10 bases between. Germline CDR1 and CDR2: SGHNT and YYREEE (reference sequence). The CDR3 totals 16 residues. CDR3: CASSLGRGLNTGELFF. The CDR3 DNA reads as TGTGCCAGCAGCTTGGGGAGGGGGCTGAACACCGGGGAGCTGTTTTTT.

The rearrangement uses TRBV20-1 and TRBJ1-2, with TRBD1 matching 12 bases. CDR1 DFQATT and CDR2 SNEGSKA come from the germline V gene (reference sequence). CDR3 length equals 14 residues. After removal of 3 bases from V and 4 bases from J, the junction contained 3 bases not matched to a gene. CDR3 loop: CSASPGQGAYGYTF. In DNA form, the CDR3 reads TGCAGTGCTAGTCCGGGACAGGGGGCCTATGGCTACACCTTC.